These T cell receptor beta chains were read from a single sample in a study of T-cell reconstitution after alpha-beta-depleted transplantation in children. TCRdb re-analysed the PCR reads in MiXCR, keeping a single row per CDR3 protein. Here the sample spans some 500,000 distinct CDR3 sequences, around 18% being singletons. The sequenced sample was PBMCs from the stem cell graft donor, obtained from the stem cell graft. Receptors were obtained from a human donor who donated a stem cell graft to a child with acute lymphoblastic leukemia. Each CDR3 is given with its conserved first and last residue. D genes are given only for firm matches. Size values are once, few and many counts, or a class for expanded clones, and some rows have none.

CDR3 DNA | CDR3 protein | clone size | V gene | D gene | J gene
TGTGCCAGCAGCTTGGGGGGGATCTACGAGCAGTACTTC | CASSLGGIYEQYF | many | TRBV5-1 | TRBD2 | TRBJ2-7
TGCAGCGCCGAGGGGCAGAACTATGGCTACACCTTC | CSAEGQNYGYTF | few | TRBV29-1 | NA | TRBJ1-2
TGTGCCAGCAGCCAAGTAATTGCAGGGAAAGATGGCTACACCTTC | CASSQVIAGKDGYTF | few | TRBV3-1 | NA | TRBJ1-2
TGCAGTGCTAGCGCTGACATCTACGAGCAGTACTTC | CSASADIYEQYF | few | TRBV20-1 | NA | TRBJ2-7
TGTGCCAGCAGCTCGGGACTAGGGGGGCTCGAGCAGTACTTC | CASSSGLGGLEQYF | few | TRBV7-9 | TRBD2 | TRBJ2-7
TGCGCCAGCAGCCAGGCACAGCTTAACTATGGCTACACCTTC | CASSQAQLNYGYTF | NA | TRBV4-1 | NA | TRBJ1-2
TGTGCCAGCAGTCTAGGAGGAAAAACCTACGAGCAGTACTTC | CASSLGGKTYEQYF | few | TRBV27 | NA | TRBJ2-7
TGTGCTACTGCCCGAGGAGAGACCCAGTACTTC | CATARGETQYF | once | TRBV12-5 | NA | TRBJ2-5
TGTGCCAGTAGTAGGACCTATGGCTACACCTTC | CASSRTYGYTF | NA | TRBV19 | NA | TRBJ1-2
TGTGCCAGCAGCTATTCCGGGACTAGCGGTTACAATGAGCAGTTCTTC | CASSYSGTSGYNEQFF | NA | TRBV11-1 | TRBD2 | TRBJ2-1
TGCGCCAGCAGCTTGGAAGGGACTAGCGGGAGAGGAGAGCAGTTCTTC | CASSLEGTSGRGEQFF | NA | TRBV5-1 | TRBD2 | TRBJ2-1
TGCAGTGCTAGGCGGGATAACTACGAGCAGTACTTC | CSARRDNYEQYF | few | TRBV20-1 | NA | TRBJ2-7
TGTGCCAGCAGCTTCTCCGGGACAGGGGGCCGGTTGGAGACCCAGTACTTC | CASSFSGTGGRLETQYF | few | TRBV7-2 | TRBD1 | TRBJ2-5
TGTGCCAGCAGCGCTAGCGGGAGACTAACCTACGAGCAGTACTTC | CASSASGRLTYEQYF | NA | TRBV7-6 | TRBD2 | TRBJ2-7
TGTGCCAGCAGTCTGACGGGCGTGGAGCAGTACTTC | CASSLTGVEQYF | many | TRBV27 | NA | TRBJ2-7
TGTGCCAGCAGTTACGATCGACTAGCGGGAGTTAACCCCCCAGATACGCAGTATTTT | CASSYDRLAGVNPPDTQYF | few | TRBV6-5 | TRBD2 | TRBJ2-3
TGCAGTGCTAGTGCGGGGTACACTGAAGCTTTCTTT | CSASAGYTEAFF | few | TRBV20-1 | NA | TRBJ1-1
TGTGCCAGCATGAGGGGGGCCGGGGAGCTGTTTTTT | CASMRGAGELFF | few | TRBV25-1 | NA | TRBJ2-2
TGTGCCAGCATCGGAACCGGACAGGGCCCCTACGAGCAGTACTTC | CASIGTGQGPYEQYF | NA | TRBV27 | TRBD1 | TRBJ2-7
TGTGCCAGCAGCCCTTGGACAGCGAGAACTAACAATGAGCAGTTCTTC | CASSPWTARTNNEQFF | NA | TRBV7-9 | NA | TRBJ2-1
TGCGCCAGCAGCTTGGGGATGGCCCAACCTTTCTTT | CASSLGMAQPFF | few | TRBV5-1 | NA | TRBJ1-1
TGCAGCGTCCCCGGGACTAGCTTGGAGACCCAGTACTTC | CSVPGTSLETQYF | NA | TRBV29-1 | TRBD2 | TRBJ2-5
TGTGCCAGCAGCCTGGGACAGGGCCTGGGGGCTTTCTTT | CASSLGQGLGAFF | few | TRBV5-6 | TRBD1 | TRBJ1-1
TGTGCCTGGAGTGTTATCCAGGGGTGGAATGAGCAGTTCTTC | CAWSVIQGWNEQFF | NA | TRBV30 | NA | TRBJ2-1
TGTGCCAGCAGTTACCACCCAGAAGAGACCCAGTACTTC | CASSYHPEETQYF | NA | TRBV6-2/TRBV6-3 | NA | TRBJ2-5
TGCAGTGCTAGAGAACGCGGGGTTTGGGAAAAACTGTTTTTT | CSARERGVWEKLFF | few | TRBV20-1 | NA | TRBJ1-4
TGTGCCAGCAGCTTAGCGGCCCCACAGGAGAAAAACTATGGCTACACCTTC | CASSLAAPQEKNYGYTF | NA | TRBV7-9 | NA | TRBJ1-2
TGCGCCAGCAGCTCATCCACCGGGACAGGGGCTTACGAGCAGTACTTC | CASSSSTGTGAYEQYF | NA | TRBV5-1 | TRBD1 | TRBJ2-7
TGTGCCAGCAGCCGACTTAACATTCAGTACTTC | CASSRLNIQYF | few | TRBV12-3/TRBV12-4 | NA | TRBJ2-4
TGTGCCAGCAGTGACGTAGGGAGCTCCACCGGGGAGCTGTTTTTT | CASSDVGSSTGELFF | many | TRBV6-4 | NA | TRBJ2-2
TGTGCCAGTAGTATTAATCCCACCGGGGAGCTGTTTTTT | CASSINPTGELFF | few | TRBV19 | NA | TRBJ2-2
TGTGCCAGCAGTCCGATAGGGCGCTCCTACAATGAGCAGTTCTTC | CASSPIGRSYNEQFF | few | TRBV12-3/TRBV12-4 | NA | TRBJ2-1
TGTGCCAGCAGCCAGCCGGGTTGGGGAAGGGCCACTGAAGCTTTCTTT | CASSQPGWGRATEAFF | NA | TRBV14 | NA | TRBJ1-1
TGTGCCAGCTCACCATGGACGGAGACAGGGCAGTTCTTC | CASSPWTETGQFF | few | TRBV18 | NA | TRBJ2-1
TGTGCCAGCAGTTTCGACAGGGGCACCGGGGAGCTGTTTTTT | CASSFDRGTGELFF | NA | TRBV27 | TRBD1 | TRBJ2-2
TGTGCCAGCAGCCTCCCACCCGGGGCGGGAAACACCATATATTTT | CASSLPPGAGNTIYF | NA | TRBV6-1 | NA | TRBJ1-3
TGTGCCAGCAGACAAAACAGGGCGGCTAATGAAAAACTGTTTTTT | CASRQNRAANEKLFF | NA | TRBV6-9 | NA | TRBJ1-4
TGTGCCAGTAGTATAGATTCTGGCAGCTCCTACAATGAGCAGTTCTTC | CASSIDSGSSYNEQFF | NA | TRBV19 | NA | TRBJ2-1
TGCGCCAGCAGCTTGACGACAGGATTTGAAGCTTTCTTT | CASSLTTGFEAFF | NA | TRBV5-1 | NA | TRBJ1-1
TGTGCCAGCTCACCGGACAGGGGGCCTGGAAACACCATATATTTT | CASSPDRGPGNTIYF | few | TRBV18 | TRBD1 | TRBJ1-3
TGCGCCAGCCGATCCTGGACAGCACAAGAGACCCAGTACTTC | CASRSWTAQETQYF | few | TRBV5-1 | NA | TRBJ2-5
TGCAGTGCCGGGACACCTGGAAACACCATATATTTT | CSAGTPGNTIYF | NA | TRBV20-1 | NA | TRBJ1-3
TGCGCCAGCAGCTTGGTATCGGGGCTGAACACTGAAGCTTTCTTT | CASSLVSGLNTEAFF | few | TRBV5-1 | NA | TRBJ1-1
TGTGCCAGCAGCTTGGAGGGGTATCCTGGAAACACCATATATTTT | CASSLEGYPGNTIYF | NA | TRBV5-6 | NA | TRBJ1-3
TGTGCCAGCCGCTTCTTGGGGGGGATGAACACCGGGGAGCTGTTTTTT | CASRFLGGMNTGELFF | few | TRBV7-8 | TRBD2 | TRBJ2-2
TGTGCCAGCAGCCCAACAAGGGCCCAAGAGACCCAGTACTTC | CASSPTRAQETQYF | NA | TRBV2 | NA | TRBJ2-5
TGTGCCAGCAGCCAAGATGGGACAGCAAGAAGAAGTTCCTACGAGCAGTACTTC | CASSQDGTARRSSYEQYF | few | TRBV14 | TRBD1 | TRBJ2-7
TGCGCCAGCAGCTTTAGACACGGACCAACTAATGAAAAACTGTTTTTT | CASSFRHGPTNEKLFF | NA | TRBV5-1 | NA | TRBJ1-4
TGCAGTGCTAGTCGGGGGTTCTCCTACGAGCAGTACTTC | CSASRGFSYEQYF | many | TRBV20-1 | NA | TRBJ2-7
TGTGCCAGCAGTCCCTGGACAGGGGGGTCGACTGAAGCTTTCTTT | CASSPWTGGSTEAFF | NA | TRBV12-3/TRBV12-4 | TRBD1 | TRBJ1-1
TGTGCCACCCGTATCGGGACAGGGGGCCTCAATGAGCAGTTCTTC | CATRIGTGGLNEQFF | NA | TRBV19 | TRBD1 | TRBJ2-1
TGTGCCAGCAGCTTGGGTATTGGGGTTCGTCCAGTCTTC | CASSLGIGVRPVF | NA | TRBV5-5 | NA | TRBJ2-1
TGTGCCAGCAGCTTAGATCAGGGGGCCCGTGGAAACACCATATATTTT | CASSLDQGARGNTIYF | few | TRBV7-8 | TRBD1 | TRBJ1-3